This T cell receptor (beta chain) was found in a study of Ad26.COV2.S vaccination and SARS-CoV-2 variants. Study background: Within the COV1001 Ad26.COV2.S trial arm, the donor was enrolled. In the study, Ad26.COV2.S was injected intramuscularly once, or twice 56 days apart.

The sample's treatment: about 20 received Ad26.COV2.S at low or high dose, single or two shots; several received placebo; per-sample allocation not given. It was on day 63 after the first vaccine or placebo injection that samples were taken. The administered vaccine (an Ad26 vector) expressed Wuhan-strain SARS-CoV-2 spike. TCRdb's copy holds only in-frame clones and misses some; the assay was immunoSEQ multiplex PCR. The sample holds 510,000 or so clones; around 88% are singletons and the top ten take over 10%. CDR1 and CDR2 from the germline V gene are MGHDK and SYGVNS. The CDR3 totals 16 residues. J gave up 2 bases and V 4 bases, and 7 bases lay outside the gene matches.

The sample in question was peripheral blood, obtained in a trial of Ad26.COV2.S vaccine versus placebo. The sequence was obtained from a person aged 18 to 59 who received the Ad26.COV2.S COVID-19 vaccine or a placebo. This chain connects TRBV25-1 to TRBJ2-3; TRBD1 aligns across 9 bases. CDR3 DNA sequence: TGTGCCAGCAGTGGCATGACAGGGGGATACACAGATACGCAGTATTTT. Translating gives CASSGMTGGYTDTQYF.